The 30 T cell receptor beta chains presented below share a single source sample, sequenced in a study of Ad26.COV2.S vaccination and SARS-CoV-2 variants (dated by TCRdb to the early 2020s). This specimen's treatment or condition label, interpreted: about 20 received Ad26.COV2.S at low or high dose, single or two shots; five or six received placebo; per-sample allocation not given. Repertoires of vaccine and placebo recipients were sequenced from samples collected on day 63 after the first injection. Libraries came from the immunoSEQ multiplex PCR assay. TCRdb limited this immuneACCESS table to in-frame rearrangements with V and J called. A share of clones is missing; checked studies link under half to unresolved V genes, and the rest is unexplained. The sample records 350,000 to 500,000 clones, 80% to 95% of which are singletons. The ten largest clones add up to more than 9% of the sample. The material sequenced was peripheral blood, taken in a trial of Ad26.COV2.S vaccine versus placebo. These receptor sequences come from a person aged 18-60 years who received the Ad26.COV2.S COVID-19 vaccine or a placebo.

This clone was counted a few times. The V and J genes are TRBV13 and TRBJ1-5, with 7 bases aligning to TRBD1. CDR3 length equals 14 residues. The germline CDR1 and CDR2 sequences are PRHDT and FYEKMQ (reference sequence). Losses at the gene ends were 0 bases for V and 4 bases for J; bases not matched to a gene: 0. The CDR3 nucleotides are TGTGCCAGCAGCTTAGGGACAGGGAATCAGCCCCAGCATTTT. It codes for CASSLGTGNQPQHF.

The rearrangement uses TRBV27 and TRBJ1-6, with TRBD1 matching over 9 bases. CDR3 length equals 18 residues. Germline V gene lookup returns CDR1 MNHEY and CDR2 SMNVEV (reference sequence). Trimming removed 6 bases from V and 4 bases from J; junction bases left unmatched: 13. The CDR3 DNA reads as TGTGCCAGCAGCTTCCGGGGGGCCGGACAGGGGTATAATTCACCCCTCCACTTT. Translated, it gives CASSFRGAGQGYNSPLHF.

The chain employs TRBV18 and TRBJ2-2; TRBD2 is a possible D gene (5 bases). CDR3 length equals 13 residues. Germline V lookup: CDR1 KGHSH, CDR2 LQKENI. V shed 3 bases and J shed 6 bases, with 8 bases lying between them. CDR3 coding DNA: TGTGCCAGCTCACCCGCGGGTCCCGGGGAGCTGTTTTTT. Protein: CASSPAGPGELFF.

V and J are TRBV5-6 and TRBJ1-1, with TRBD1 matching over 12 bases. Trimming cost V 4 bases and J 3 bases; bases outside gene matches: 7. Germline V gene sequence: CDR1 SGHDT, CDR2 YYEEEE. The CDR3 is 16 amino acids. CDR3 nucleotides: TGTGCCAGCAGCATTGGGACAGGGGGCCTAGACACTGAAGCTTTCTTT. Amino acid sequence: CASSIGTGGLDTEAFF.

In this sample, this clone turned up once. CDR3 DNA sequence: TGTGCCTGGAGTGTTTTTGGAGATATTTATGGCTACACCTTC. Translating gives CAWSVFGDIYGYTF. The genes are TRBV30 and TRBJ1-2; D is ambiguous. Germline values: CDR1 GTSNPN, CDR2 SVGIG (reference sequence). V was clipped by 0 bases and J by 5 bases, with 13 bases between them. This CDR3 is built from 14 residues. Together with reference TRBV30 and TRBJ1-2, the CDR3 gives the full variable domain: SQTIHQWPATLVQPVGSPLSLECTVEGTSNPNLYWYRQAAGRGLQLLFYSVGIGQISSEVPQNLSASRPQDRQFILSSKKLLLSDSGFYLCAWSVFGDIYGYTFGSGTRLTVV.

This clone came up once. This sequence joins TRBV11-2 and TRBJ2-3, with D unclear. Trimming pared 6 bases from V and 0 bases from J, leaving 13 bases between. CDR1 and CDR2 (germline): SGHAT, FQNNGV. The CDR3 is 15 residues long. CDR3 nucleotide sequence: TGTGCCAGCAGTGAGACACGAACTAGCACAGATACGCAGTATTTT. Its protein product is CASSETRTSTDTQYF.

The chain links TRBV28 to TRBJ2-7; D gene unclear. CDR1 is MDHEN and CDR2 is SYDVKM in the germline V gene. V shed 5 bases and J shed 6 bases, with 20 bases lying between them. The CDR3 totals 15 residues. The DNA of the CDR3 is TGTGCCAGCAGTCCGCGACTCGTACCCCTCCCCGAGCAGTACTTC. This translates into CASSPRLVPLPEQYF. Full variable domain (missing parts from reference TRBV28 and TRBJ2-7): DVKVTQSSRYLVKRTGEKVFLECVQDMDHENMFWYRQDPGLGLRLIYFSYDVKMKEKGDIPEGYSVSREKKERFSLILESASTNQTSMYLCASSPRLVPLPEQYFGPGTRLTVT.

The chain joins TRBV13 to TRBJ2-1, with D unresolved. V dropped 4 bases and J dropped 9 bases, with 7 bases sitting between them. Germline V CDR1 and CDR2: PRHDT, FYEKMQ (reference sequence). The length of the CDR3 is 11 residues. Here the CDR3 reads CASSSGPEQFF. The CDR3 coding sequence is TGTGCCAGCAGCTCCGGACCTGAGCAGTTCTTC.

This chain uses TRBV6-5 with TRBJ1-5; 8 bases agree with TRBD1. Per the germline V gene, CDR1 is MNHEY and CDR2 is SVGAGI. V lost 5 bases and J lost 4; bases outside the gene matches: 7. The CDR3 runs to 15 residues. CDR3 bases: TGTGCCAGCAGTCCCAGACAGGGGAGGAATCAGCCCCAGCATTTT. Translation: CASSPRQGRNQPQHF.

V usage is TRBV6-2 or TRBV6-3 and J usage is TRBJ1-1; a weak D match, TRBD1 (5 bases). Trimming took off 0 bases at V and 4 bases at J, with 9 bases between the two ends. CDR3 length: 14 residues. Germline loops: CDR1 MNHEY, CDR2 SVGEGT. CDR3 nucleotide sequence: TGTGCCAGCAGTTACTCGAGGGGTGGCACTGAAGCTTTCTTT. It yields the protein CASSYSRGGTEAFF.

This chain uses TRBV2 with TRBJ1-4; D gene uncertain. V was shortened by 4 bases and J by 4 bases, with 7 bases between the two germline ends. CDR3 length: 13 amino acids. CDR1 and CDR2 (germline): SNHLY, FYNNEI. The CDR3, as DNA: TGTGCCAGCAGTGTCCGGATTAATGAAAAACTGTTTTTT. Its translation is CASSVRINEKLFF.

This clone was seen once. The chain has TRBV11-3 and TRBJ2-1, with TRBD2 matching over 11 bases. This CDR3 is built from 16 residues. CDR1 and CDR2 from the germline V gene are SGHNT and YENEEA. The junction had 12 bases not matched to a gene; V was cut back by 5 bases and J by 9 bases. CDR3 nucleotides: TGTGCCAGCAGCCCCGGGGTAGCGGGAGGGCCAGGTGAGCAGTTCTTC. Translation gives CASSPGVAGGPGEQFF.

The chain employs TRBV4-2 and TRBJ2-3; no reliable D call. The CDR3 is made up of 16 amino acids. Germline lookup yields CDR1 LGHNA and CDR2 YNFKEQ. Trimming removed 5 bases from V and 2 bases from J, with 17 bases in between. The CDR3 sequence is CASSSLEGLHTDTQYF. CDR3 coding DNA: TGTGCCAGCAGCTCCCTTGAAGGGCTCCACACAGATACGCAGTATTTT.

This chain joins TRBV7-6 and TRBJ2-1; 9 nucleotides match TRBD1. Per germline, CDR1 SGHVS and CDR2 FNYEAQ. There are 20 residues in the CDR3. V gave up 2 bases and J gave up 1 base; unmatched junction bases: 15. In DNA form, the CDR3 reads TGTGCCAGCAGCTTATGGTACTACGAACCGGGACAGGGTTCCTACAATGAGCAGTTCTTC. This sequence encodes CASSLWYYEPGQGSYNEQFF.

CDR3 sequence reads: CASMRQGHNTEAFF. The DNA for the CDR3 is TGTGCCAGTATGAGACAGGGTCATAACACTGAAGCTTTCTTT. The chain is built from TRBV19 and TRBJ1-1; 7 bases are shared with TRBD1. The CDR3 runs to 14 residues. V trimming: 7 bases; J trimming: 2 bases; junction bases outside the gene matches: 7. Germline CDR1 is LNHDA and CDR2 is SQIVND (reference sequence).

The chain uses TRBV29-1 and TRBJ1-3; no firm D call. The germline V and J ends were trimmed by 3 bases and 3 bases, with 9 bases remaining between them. The CDR3 extends over 13 amino acids. The germline gives CDR1 SQVTM, CDR2 ANQGSEA. The CDR3 here is CSVDLGNGNTIYF. The CDR3 DNA follows: TGCAGCGTTGATTTGGGTAATGGAAACACCATATATTTT.

V and J are TRBV4-3 and TRBJ2-5; D might be TRBD1 (6 bases). The length of the CDR3 is 16 residues. Trimming removed 0 bases from V and 3 bases from J, with 14 bases in between. Germline V lookup: CDR1 LGHNA, CDR2 YSLEER. The CDR3 loop is CASSQELTGEEETQYF. As DNA, the CDR3 is TGCGCCAGCAGCCAAGAACTGACAGGAGAAGAAGAGACCCAGTACTTC.

This clone was observed once. The chain uses TRBV4-1 and TRBJ1-2, with 8 bases aligning to TRBD1. CDR1 MGHRA and CDR2 YSYEKL come from the germline V gene. V shed 4 bases and J 3 bases; nucleotides not matched to a gene: 7. CDR3 length: 15 amino acids. The CDR3 sequence is CASSPLQGGDYGYTF. Written as DNA, the CDR3 is TGCGCCAGCAGCCCCTTACAGGGGGGTGACTATGGCTACACCTTC.

In this sample, this clone turned up once. This chain links TRBV4-2 with TRBJ1-4; TRBD1 aligns across 7 bases. The CDR3 is 16 residues long. After removal of 0 bases from V and 3 bases from J, the junction contained 4 bases not matched to a gene. Germline values: CDR1 LGHNA, CDR2 YNFKEQ. The CDR3 bases are TGTGCCAGCAGCCAAGACCCGACAGGGTCTAATGAAAAACTGTTTTTT. It encodes CASSQDPTGSNEKLFF.

This chain joins TRBV3-1 (or the pseudogene TRBV3-2) and TRBJ1-1; D gene unclear. The length of the CDR3 is 16 residues. CDR1 is LGHDT and CDR2 is YNNKEL in the germline V gene (reference sequence). V lost 4 bases to trimming and J lost 0 bases, with 15 bases between them. The chain's CDR3 is CASSRSPTTVNTEAFF. For the CDR3, the DNA is TGTGCCAGCAGCCGGTCCCCCACCACCGTGAACACTGAAGCTTTCTTT.

The chain links TRBV9 to TRBJ2-1; 7 bases line up with TRBD2. J was trimmed by 2 bases and V by 4 bases; bases with no gene match: 6. The CDR3 is 15 amino acids. Germline V gene data show CDR1 as SGDLS and CDR2 as YYNGEE. In DNA form, the CDR3 reads TGTGCCAGCAGCCCGCGGGAGAAAACCTACAATGAGCAGTTCTTC. Translated: CASSPREKTYNEQFF. Full variable domain (remainder filled in from reference TRBV9 and TRBJ2-1): DSGVTQTPKHLITATGQRVTLRCSPRSGDLSVYWYQQSLDQGLQFLIQYYNGEERAKGNILERFSAQQFPDLHSELNLSSLELGDSALYFCASSPREKTYNEQFFGPGTRLTVL.

The chain has TRBV18 and TRBJ1-3, with a weak D call TRBD1 (5 bases). V was shortened by 0 bases and J by 2 bases, with 20 bases between the two germline ends. In germline, CDR1 is KGHSH, CDR2 LQKENI. CDR3 size: 19 residues. CDR3 loop: CASSPPSRAQGVAGNTIYF. The CDR3 coding sequence is TGTGCCAGCTCACCACCTTCCAGGGCACAAGGCGTAGCTGGAAACACCATATATTTT.

CDR3 nucleotide sequence: TGCAGCGCAAGCGGGACAGGGGCCTATGGCTACACCTTC. It translates to CSASGTGAYGYTF. This chain uses TRBV29-1 with TRBJ1-2; 10 nucleotides agree with TRBD1. With 7 bases clipped from V and 4 bases from J, the junction kept 6 bases outside the gene matches. Per germline, CDR1 SQVTM and CDR2 ANQGSEA. The CDR3 spans 13 residues.

The rearrangement links TRBV7-3 to TRBJ2-3; possibly TRBD2 for D (5 bases). CDR1 SGHTA and CDR2 FQGTGA come from the germline V gene. Trimming removed 5 bases from V and 4 bases from J, with 10 bases in between. The CDR3 is 13 amino acids. The CDR3 DNA reads TGTGCCAGCAGCCGACTGGAGGCAGATACGCAGTATTTT. Translating it yields CASSRLEADTQYF. Complete variable domain (other parts from reference TRBV7-3 and TRBJ2-3): GAGVSQTPSNKVTEKGKYVELRCDPISGHTALYWYRQSLGQGPEFLIYFQGTGAADDSGLPNDRFFAVRPEGSVSTLKIQRTERGDSAVYLCASSRLEADTQYFGPGTRLTVL.

The rearrangement links TRBV7-9 to TRBJ1-1, with D uncertain. There are 13 residues in the CDR3. Trimming took 2 bases from V and 3 from J, leaving 7 bases between them. Germline-derived CDR1 and CDR2 are SEHNR and FQNEAQ (reference sequence). In nucleotides, the CDR3 is TGTGCCAGCAGCTTAAATGGGGACACTGAAGCTTTCTTT. Protein product: CASSLNGDTEAFF.

The chain links TRBV27 to TRBJ2-2; D remains unclear. CDR1 is MNHEY and CDR2 is SMNVEV in the germline V gene (reference sequence). This CDR3 contains 13 residues. V was trimmed by 6 bases and J by 6 bases, leaving 11 bases between them. The CDR3 loop is CASRPLRPGELFF. CDR3 DNA sequence: TGTGCCAGCAGGCCACTACGGCCCGGGGAGCTGTTTTTT.

This rearrangement joins TRBV2 to TRBJ2-5; D may correspond to TRBD1 or TRBD2 (6 bases each). Trimming took off 2 bases at V and 3 bases at J, with 13 bases between the two ends. The length of the CDR3 is 15 residues. Germline V gives CDR1 SNHLY, CDR2 FYNNEI. CDR3 protein: CASSEFGGTEETQYF. The CDR3 region has the DNA TGTGCCAGCAGTGAATTCGGGGGCACGGAAGAGACCCAGTACTTC. Variable domain in full (rest from reference TRBV2 and TRBJ2-5): EPEVTQTPSHQVTQMGQEVILRCVPISNHLYFYWYRQILGQKVEFLVSFYNNEISEKSEIFDDQFSVERPDGSNFTLKIRSTKLEDSAMYFCASSEFGGTEETQYFGPGTRLLVL.

The rearrangement uses TRBV28 and TRBJ1-4, with 8 bases matching TRBD1. The V gene's germline CDR1 is MDHEN and CDR2 SYDVKM. CDR3 size: 15 residues. J lost 3 bases, V lost 2 bases, and 2 bases had no gene match. The DNA of the CDR3 is TGTGCCAGCAGTTTACCGGGACAGGCTAATGAAAAACTGTTTTTT. Amino acids: CASSLPGQANEKLFF. Drawing the rest from reference TRBV28 and TRBJ1-4, the complete variable domain is DVKVTQSSRYLVKRTGEKVFLECVQDMDHENMFWYRQDPGLGLRLIYFSYDVKMKEKGDIPEGYSVSREKKERFSLILESASTNQTSMYLCASSLPGQANEKLFFGSGTQLSVL.

The chain recombines TRBV6-4 with TRBJ2-2; 8 bases are a match to TRBD2. CDR3 size: 18 residues. With 0 bases clipped from V and 0 bases from J, the junction kept 6 bases outside the gene matches. Germline values: CDR1 MRHNA, CDR2 SNTAGT. Here the CDR3 reads CASSDSLAGFANTGELFF. For the CDR3, the DNA is TGTGCCAGCAGTGACTCGCTAGCGGGTTTTGCGAACACCGGGGAGCTGTTTTTT.

The chain links TRBV7-6 to TRBJ2-1; unclear D gene. Trimming removed 8 bases from V and 6 bases from J, with 14 bases in between. The CDR3 extends over 13 amino acids. Germline V lookup: CDR1 SGHVS, CDR2 FNYEAQ. The CDR3: CASRPGLGNEQFF. As DNA, the CDR3 is TGTGCCAGCCGCCCTGGGTTGGGCAATGAGCAGTTCTTC.